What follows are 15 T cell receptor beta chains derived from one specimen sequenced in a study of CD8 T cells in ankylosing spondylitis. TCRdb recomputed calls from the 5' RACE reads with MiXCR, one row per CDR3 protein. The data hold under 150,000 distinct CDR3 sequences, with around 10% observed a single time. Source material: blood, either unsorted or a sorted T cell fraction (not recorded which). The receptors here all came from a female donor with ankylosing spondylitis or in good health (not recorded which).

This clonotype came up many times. CDR3 in amino acids: CASSLVPDNQPQHF. Written as DNA, the CDR3 is TGCGCCAGCAGCTTGGTACCGGACAATCAGCCCCAGCATTTT. The chain couples TRBV5-1 to TRBJ1-5; D gene uncertain. Trimming took 0 bases from V and 3 from J, leaving 7 bases between them. Per the germline V gene, CDR1 is SGHRS and CDR2 is YFSETQ. The CDR3 contains 14 residues.

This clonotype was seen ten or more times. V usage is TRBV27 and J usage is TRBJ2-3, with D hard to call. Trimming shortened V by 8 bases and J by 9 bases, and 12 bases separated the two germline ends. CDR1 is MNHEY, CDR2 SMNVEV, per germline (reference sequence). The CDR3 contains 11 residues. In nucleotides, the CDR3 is TGTGCCAGCGGTGGGCCGGCAACGCAGTATTTT. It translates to CASGGPATQYF.

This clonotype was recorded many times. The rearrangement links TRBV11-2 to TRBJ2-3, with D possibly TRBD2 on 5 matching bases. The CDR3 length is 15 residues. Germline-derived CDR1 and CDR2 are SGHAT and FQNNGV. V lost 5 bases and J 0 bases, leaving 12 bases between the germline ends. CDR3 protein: CASSPGNPSTDTQYF. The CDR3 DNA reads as TGTGCCAGCAGCCCCGGGAACCCTAGCACAGATACGCAGTATTTT. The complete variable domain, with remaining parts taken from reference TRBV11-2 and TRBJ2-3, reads EAGVAQSPRYKIIEKRQSVAFWCNPISGHATLYWYQQILGQGPKLLIQFQNNGVVDDSQLPKDRFSAERLKGVDSTLKIQPAKLEDSAVYLCASSPGNPSTDTQYFGPGTRLTVL.

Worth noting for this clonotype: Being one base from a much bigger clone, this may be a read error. The CDR3 coding sequence is TGTGCCAGCACCTCCTCGCACTGTGGCTACACCTTC. Amino acid sequence: CASTSSHCGYTF. The rearrangement joins TRBV12-3 or TRBV12-4 to TRBJ1-2; D is undetermined. Deletions cut 7 bases from V and 7 bases from J, with 13 bases between. The CDR3 has 12 amino acids.

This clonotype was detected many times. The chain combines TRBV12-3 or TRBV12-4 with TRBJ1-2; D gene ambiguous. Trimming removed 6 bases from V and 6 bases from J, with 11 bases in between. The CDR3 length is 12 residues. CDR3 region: CASRLFPHGYTF. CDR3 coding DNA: TGTGCCAGCAGGCTGTTCCCCCATGGCTACACCTTC.

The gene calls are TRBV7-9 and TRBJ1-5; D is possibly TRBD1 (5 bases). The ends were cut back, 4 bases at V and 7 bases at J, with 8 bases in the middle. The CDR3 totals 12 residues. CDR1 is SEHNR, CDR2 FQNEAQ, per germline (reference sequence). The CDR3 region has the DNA TGTGCCAGCAGCTCGGGGGAGCAGCCCCAGCATTTT. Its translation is CASSSGEQPQHF.

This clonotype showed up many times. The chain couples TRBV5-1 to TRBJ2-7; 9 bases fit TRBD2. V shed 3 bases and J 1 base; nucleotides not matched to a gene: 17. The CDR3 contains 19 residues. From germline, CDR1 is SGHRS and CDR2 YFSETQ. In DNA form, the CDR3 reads TGCGCCAGCAGCTCGCGACCGACTAGCGGCATGCACATTTCCTACGAGCAGTACTTC. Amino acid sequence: CASSSRPTSGMHISYEQYF.

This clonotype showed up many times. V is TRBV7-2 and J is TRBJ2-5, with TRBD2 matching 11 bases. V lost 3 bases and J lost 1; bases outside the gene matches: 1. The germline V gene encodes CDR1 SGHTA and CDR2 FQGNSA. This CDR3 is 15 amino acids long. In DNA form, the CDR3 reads TGTGCCAGCAGCTTGGGACTAGCGGCCCAAGAGACCCAGTACTTC. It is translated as CASSLGLAAQETQYF.

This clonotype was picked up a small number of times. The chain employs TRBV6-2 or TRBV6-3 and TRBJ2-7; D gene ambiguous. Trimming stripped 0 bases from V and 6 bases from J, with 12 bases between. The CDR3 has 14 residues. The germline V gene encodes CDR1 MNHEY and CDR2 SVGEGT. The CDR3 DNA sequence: TGTGCCAGCAGTTACTCCCCAACCTGGGCCGAGCAGTACTTC. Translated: CASSYSPTWAEQYF.

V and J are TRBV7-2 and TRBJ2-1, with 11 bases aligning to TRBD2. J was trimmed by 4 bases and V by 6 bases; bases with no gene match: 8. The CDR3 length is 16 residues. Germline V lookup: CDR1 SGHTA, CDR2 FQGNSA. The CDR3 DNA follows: TGTGCCAGCAGTTCCGGGACTAGCGGCCGATACAATGAGCAGTTCTTC. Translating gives CASSSGTSGRYNEQFF. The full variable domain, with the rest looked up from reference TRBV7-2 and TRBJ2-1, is GAGVSQSPSNKVTEKGKDVELRCDPISGHTALYWYRQSLGQGLEFLIYFQGNSAPDKSGLPSDRFSAERTGGSVSTLTIQRTQQEDSAVYLCASSSGTSGRYNEQFFGPGTRLTVL.

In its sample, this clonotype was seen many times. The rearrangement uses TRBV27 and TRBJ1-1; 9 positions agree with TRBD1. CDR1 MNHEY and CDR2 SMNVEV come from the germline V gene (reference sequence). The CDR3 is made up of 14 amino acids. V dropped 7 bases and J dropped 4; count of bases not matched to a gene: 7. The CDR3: CASNLQGASTEAFF. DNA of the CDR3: TGTGCCAGCAACCTACAGGGGGCTAGCACTGAAGCTTTCTTT.

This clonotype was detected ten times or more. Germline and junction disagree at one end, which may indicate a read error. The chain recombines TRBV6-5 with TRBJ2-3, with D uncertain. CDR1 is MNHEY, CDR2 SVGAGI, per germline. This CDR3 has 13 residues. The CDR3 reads CASSDSDRDTQYF. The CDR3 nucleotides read TGTGCCAGCAGTGACTCGGATAGAGATACGCAGTATTTT.

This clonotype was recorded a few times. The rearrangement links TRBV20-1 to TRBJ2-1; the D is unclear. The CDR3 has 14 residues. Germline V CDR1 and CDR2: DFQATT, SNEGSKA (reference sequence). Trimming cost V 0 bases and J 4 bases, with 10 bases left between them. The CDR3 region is CSARDGSAYNEQFF. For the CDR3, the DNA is TGCAGTGCTAGAGATGGGTCAGCGTACAATGAGCAGTTCTTC.

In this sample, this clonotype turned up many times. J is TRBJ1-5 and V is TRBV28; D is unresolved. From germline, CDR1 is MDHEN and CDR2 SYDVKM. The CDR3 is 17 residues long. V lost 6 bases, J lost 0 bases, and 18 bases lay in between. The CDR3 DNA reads TGTGCCAGCAGCCTCCGGGATTTCATTAATAGCAATCAGCCCCAGCATTTT. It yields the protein CASSLRDFINSNQPQHF.

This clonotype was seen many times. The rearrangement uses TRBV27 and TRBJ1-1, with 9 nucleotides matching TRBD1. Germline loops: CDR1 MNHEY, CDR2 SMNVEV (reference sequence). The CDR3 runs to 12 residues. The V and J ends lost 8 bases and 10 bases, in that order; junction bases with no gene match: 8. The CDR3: CASERTGDRAFF. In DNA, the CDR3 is TGTGCCAGCGAAAGGACAGGGGATCGAGCTTTCTTT.